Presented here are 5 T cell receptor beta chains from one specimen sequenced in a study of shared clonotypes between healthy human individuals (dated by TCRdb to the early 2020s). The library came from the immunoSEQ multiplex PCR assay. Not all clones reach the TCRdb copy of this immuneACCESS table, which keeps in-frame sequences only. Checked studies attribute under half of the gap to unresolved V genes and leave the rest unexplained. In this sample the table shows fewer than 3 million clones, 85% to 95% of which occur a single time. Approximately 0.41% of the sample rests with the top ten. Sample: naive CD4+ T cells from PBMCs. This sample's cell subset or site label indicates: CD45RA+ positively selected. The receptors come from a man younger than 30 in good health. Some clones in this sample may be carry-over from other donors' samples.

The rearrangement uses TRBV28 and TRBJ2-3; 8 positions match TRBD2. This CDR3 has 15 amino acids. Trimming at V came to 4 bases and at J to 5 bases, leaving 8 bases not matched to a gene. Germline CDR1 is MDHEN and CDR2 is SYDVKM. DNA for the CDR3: TGTGCCAGCAGTTCCCAGATGGCGGGAGGAGATACGCAGTATTTT. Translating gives CASSSQMAGGDTQYF.

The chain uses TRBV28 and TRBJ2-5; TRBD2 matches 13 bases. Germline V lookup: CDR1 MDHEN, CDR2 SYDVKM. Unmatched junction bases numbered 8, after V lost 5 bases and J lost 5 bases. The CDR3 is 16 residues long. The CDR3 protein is CASSKGLAGEGETQYF. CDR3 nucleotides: TGTGCCAGCAGTAAAGGACTAGCGGGAGAAGGGGAGACCCAGTACTTC.

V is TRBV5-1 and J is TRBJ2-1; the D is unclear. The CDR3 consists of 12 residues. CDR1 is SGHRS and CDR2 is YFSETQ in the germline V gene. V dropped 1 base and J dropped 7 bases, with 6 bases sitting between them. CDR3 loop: CASSLKLNEQFF. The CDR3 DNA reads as TGCGCCAGCAGCTTGAAACTGAATGAGCAGTTCTTC. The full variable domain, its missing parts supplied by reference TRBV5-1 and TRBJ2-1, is KAGVTQTPRYLIKTRGQQVTLSCSPISGHRSVSWYQQTPGQGLQFLFEYFSETQRNKGNFPGRFSGRQFSNSRSEMNVSTLELGDSALYLCASSLKLNEQFFGPGTRLTVL.

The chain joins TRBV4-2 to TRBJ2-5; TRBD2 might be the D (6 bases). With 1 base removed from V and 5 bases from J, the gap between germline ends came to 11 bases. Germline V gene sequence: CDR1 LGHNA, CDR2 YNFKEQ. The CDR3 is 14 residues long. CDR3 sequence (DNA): TGTGCCAGCAGCCAAGCACGGGGGAGGGAGACCCAGTACTTC. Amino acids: CASSQARGRETQYF.

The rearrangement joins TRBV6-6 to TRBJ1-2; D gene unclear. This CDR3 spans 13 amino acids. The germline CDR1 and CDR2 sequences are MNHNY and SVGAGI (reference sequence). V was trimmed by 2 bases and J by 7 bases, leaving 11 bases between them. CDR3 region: CASSYPPGPGYTF. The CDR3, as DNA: TGTGCCAGCAGTTACCCCCCCGGTCCTGGCTACACCTTC.